These 19 T cell receptor beta chains were sequenced from one sample in a study of cytomegalovirus exposure and HLA in healthy donors. PCR was performed using 60 Vbeta and 13 Jbeta primers. Only in-frame clones appear in the TCRdb table, and some are missing; sequencing was by immunoSEQ multiplex PCR. The sample carries under 200,000 clones, roughly 80% recorded once. Sequenced input: PBMCs. The receptors shown here come from a woman in her thirties in good health and CMV-seronegative.

Here the CDR3 DNA reads TGTGCCAGCAGAGCCTCGACAGGGGAGAATTCACCCCTCCACTTT. This translates into CASRASTGENSPLHF. V usage is TRBV28 and J usage is TRBJ1-6; TRBD1 matches 8 bases. V dropped 6 bases and J dropped 7; count of bases not matched to a gene: 8. CDR1 MDHEN and CDR2 SYDVKM come from the germline V gene. The CDR3 length is 15 residues.

V usage is TRBV27 and J usage is TRBJ2-1, with a weak D call TRBD1 (5 bases). The length of the CDR3 is 17 residues. CDR1 is MNHEY, CDR2 SMNVEV, per germline (reference sequence). Trimming cost V 8 bases and J 0 bases, with 20 bases left between them. CDR3 sequence (DNA): TGTGCCAGCCAAGTAGGGGCAGGGCGGAGCTCCTACAATGAGCAGTTCTTC. Translating it yields CASQVGAGRSSYNEQFF.

This clone was observed a handful of times. The rearrangement joins TRBV5-1 to TRBJ2-7; D not resolved. In germline, CDR1 is SGHRS, CDR2 YFSETQ. The V end lost 0 bases, the J end lost 0 bases, and 7 bases lay between the germline ends. There are 14 residues in the CDR3. CDR3 nucleotide sequence: TGCGCCAGCAGCTTGGTGACAAGCTCCTACGAGCAGTACTTC. Translating gives CASSLVTSSYEQYF.

V is TRBV20-1 and J is TRBJ1-2; D is possibly TRBD1 (5 bases). V was cut by 4 bases and J by 5 bases, with 8 bases left in between. This CDR3 is 11 amino acids long. Germline V lookup: CDR1 DFQATT, CDR2 SNEGSKA (reference sequence). CDR3 amino acids: CSAMDKYGYTF. For the CDR3, the DNA is TGCAGTGCTATGGACAAGTATGGCTACACCTTC.

V gene TRBV5-1 combines with J gene TRBJ2-6; D unresolved. Germline loops: CDR1 SGHRS, CDR2 YFSETQ. With 4 bases removed from V and 1 base from J, the gap between germline ends came to 9 bases. This CDR3 is 15 amino acids long. CDR3 nucleotide sequence: TGCGCCAGCAGCGCCCCTAGGTCTGGGGCCAACGTCCTGACTTTC. Its protein is CASSAPRSGANVLTF.

A remark on this clone: Distinct nucleotide sequences in the sample also encode this CDR3. The chain joins TRBV19 to TRBJ1-5, with 9 nucleotides matching TRBD1. The CDR3 runs 17 residues. The junction had 9 bases not matched to a gene; V was cut back by 6 bases and J by 0 bases. Looked up from germline, CDR1 is LNHDA and CDR2 is SQIVND (reference sequence). The chain's CDR3 is CASRTGTGFHSNQPQHF. DNA for the CDR3: TGTGCCAGTAGAACTGGGACAGGGTTCCATAGCAATCAGCCCCAGCATTTT. Using reference TRBV19 and TRBJ1-5 for the parts outside the CDR3, the full variable domain is DGGITQSPKYLFRKEGQNVTLSCEQNLNHDAMYWYRQDPGQGLRLIYYSQIVNDFQKGDIAEGYSVSREKKESFPLTVTSAQKNPTAFYLCASRTGTGFHSNQPQHFGDGTRLSIL.

This clone was observed a handful of times. This chain connects TRBV25-1 to TRBJ2-7; possibly TRBD2 for D (5 bases). CDR1 MGHDK and CDR2 SYGVNS come from the germline V gene. The V end was cut by 4 bases, the J end by 4 bases, with 5 bases between. The CDR3 runs 11 residues. The CDR3 coding sequence is TGTGCCAGCAGTGCGGGATACGAGCAGTACTTC. Protein product: CASSAGYEQYF.

Worth noting for this clone: Its ends do not fully match the called genes, so a read error is possible. The gene calls are TRBV6-1 and TRBJ2-1, with TRBD1 matching over 7 bases. CDR1 is MNHNS and CDR2 is SASEGT in the germline V gene. The CDR3 runs to 13 residues. CDR3 sequence (DNA): TGTGCCAGCAACAGATATTTCCCAGGGGGTGGGGTCTTC. This gives the protein CASNRYFPGGGVF.

The CDR3 sequence: CASSRSFQGLPEAFF. The CDR3 nucleotides are TGTGCCAGCAGCCGCTCCTTTCAGGGGTTACCTGAAGCTTTCTTT. V is TRBV28 and J is TRBJ1-1; possible D gene TRBD1, 6 bases. The germline CDR1 and CDR2 sequences are MDHEN and SYDVKM. The ends were cut back, 6 bases at V and 6 bases at J, with 20 bases in the middle. There are 15 residues in the CDR3.

The chain has TRBV21-1 and TRBJ2-5; the table calls TRBD1, which could not be checked here. TRBV21-1 is shown as a pseudogene. CDR3 length equals 15 residues. The CDR3 bases are TGTGCCAGCAGCAAAGGGACAGGGAAACGAGAGACCCAGTACTTC. Protein product: CASSKGTGKRETQYF.

In nucleotides, the CDR3 is TGTGCCAGCAGCTCCTCTAGGGGGACCTACAATGAGCAGTTCTTC. This gives the protein CASSSSRGTYNEQFF. The rearrangement uses TRBV7-2 and TRBJ2-1, with a tentative D call TRBD1 (6 bases). The CDR3 covers 15 residues. V lost 4 bases and J lost 2, with 12 bases in between. The germline V gene has CDR1 SGHTA and CDR2 FQGNSA.

This chain connects TRBV7-8 to TRBJ2-1, with a weak D call TRBD2 (6 bases). CDR3 length: 15 amino acids. Per the germline V gene, CDR1 is SGHVS and CDR2 is FQNEAQ. Trimming took 4 bases from V and 6 from J, leaving 16 bases between them. CDR3 sequence reads: CASSSGSRGLNEQFF. Here the CDR3 DNA reads TGTGCCAGCAGCTCCGGCTCACGGGGACTCAATGAGCAGTTCTTC.

The chain joins TRBV27 to TRBJ2-5; TRBD1 is a possible D gene (5 bases). The J call is doubtful: the DNA matches TRBJ2-7 better. The CDR3 sequence is 14 residues long. Germline lookup yields CDR1 MNHEY and CDR2 SMNVEV (reference sequence). CDR3 protein: CASSSLDNSYEQYF. The CDR3 region has the DNA TGTGCCAGCAGTTCCCTGGACAACTCCTACGAGCAGTACTTC.

The chain uses TRBV5-1 and TRBJ1-5; possibly TRBD1 for D (6 bases). Trimming shortened V by 0 bases and J by 7 bases, and 14 bases separated the two germline ends. The CDR3 is 15 residues long. Germline-derived CDR1 and CDR2 are SGHRS and YFSETQ. CDR3 nucleotides: TGCGCCAGCAGCTTGGGTACAGGGCAAGGACAGCCCCAGCATTTT. It encodes CASSLGTGQGQPQHF.

The chain recombines TRBV27 with TRBJ1-6; possible D gene TRBD1, 6 bases. CDR1 MNHEY and CDR2 SMNVEV come from the germline V gene (reference sequence). V was shortened by 2 bases and J by 7 bases, with 18 bases between the two germline ends. The CDR3 loop spans 17 amino acids. The CDR3 DNA follows: TGTGCCAGCAGTTTAAGGCCCGGGGGGGCTTGGAATTCACCCCTCCACTTT. The encoded protein is CASSLRPGGAWNSPLHF.

This clone was counted once. The V gene is TRBV2, the J gene TRBJ2-5; TRBD2 is a possible D gene (5 bases). The germline gives CDR1 SNHLY, CDR2 FYNNEI. The CDR3 has 13 amino acids. V lost 5 bases to trimming and J lost 2 bases, with 9 bases between them. Here the CDR3 DNA reads TGTGCCAGCAGTTCTAGGAGGCAAGAGACCCAGTACTTC. Translating it yields CASSSRRQETQYF.

The rearrangement joins TRBV19 to TRBJ2-3; D possibly corresponds to TRBD2 (5 bases). V lost 10 bases to trimming and J lost 0 bases, with 14 bases between them. The CDR3 spans 14 residues. The germline CDR1 and CDR2 sequences are LNHDA and SQIVND (reference sequence). The CDR3 is CATSTDSSTDTQYF. The CDR3 DNA follows: TGTGCCACCTCTACGGACTCTAGCACAGATACGCAGTATTTT. Filled out from reference TRBV19 and TRBJ2-3, the complete variable domain reads DGGITQSPKYLFRKEGQNVTLSCEQNLNHDAMYWYRQDPGQGLRLIYYSQIVNDFQKGDIAEGYSVSREKKESFPLTVTSAQKNPTAFYLCATSTDSSTDTQYFGPGTRLTVL.

The CDR3 DNA reads TGTGCCAGCAGCGTAGAGTCAGGGTCGGGGCAGTACTTC. It encodes CASSVESGSGQYF. The genes are TRBV9 and TRBJ2-7; possibly TRBD1 for D (5 bases). CDR3 length equals 13 residues. The germline gives CDR1 SGDLS, CDR2 YYNGEE. V was shortened by 0 bases and J by 9 bases, with 13 bases between the two germline ends.

The gene calls are TRBV27 and TRBJ2-7, with D unresolved. Per the germline V gene, CDR1 is MNHEY and CDR2 is SMNVEV (reference sequence). V shed 3 bases and J shed 0 bases, with 12 bases lying between them. The CDR3 has 15 residues. CDR3 coding DNA: TGTGCCAGCAGTTTTTCCACAGCCTACTCCTACGAGCAGTACTTC. Its protein is CASSFSTAYSYEQYF.